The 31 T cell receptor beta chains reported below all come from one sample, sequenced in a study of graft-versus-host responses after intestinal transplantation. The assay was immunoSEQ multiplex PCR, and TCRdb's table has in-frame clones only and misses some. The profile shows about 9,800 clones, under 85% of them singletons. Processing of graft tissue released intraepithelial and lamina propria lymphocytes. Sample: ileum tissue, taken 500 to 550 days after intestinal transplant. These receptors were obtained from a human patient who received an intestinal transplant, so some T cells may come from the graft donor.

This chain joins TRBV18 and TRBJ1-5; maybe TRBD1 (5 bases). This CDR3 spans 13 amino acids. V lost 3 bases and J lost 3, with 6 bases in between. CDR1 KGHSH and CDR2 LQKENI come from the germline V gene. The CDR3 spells CASSPGPNQPQHF. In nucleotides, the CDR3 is TGTGCCAGCTCACCGGGGCCCAATCAGCCCCAGCATTTT.

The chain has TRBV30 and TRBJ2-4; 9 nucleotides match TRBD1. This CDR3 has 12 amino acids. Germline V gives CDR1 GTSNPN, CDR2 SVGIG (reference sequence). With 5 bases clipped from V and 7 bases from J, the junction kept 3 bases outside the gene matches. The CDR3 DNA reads TGTGCCTGGGGACAGGGGAACAACATTCAGTACTTC. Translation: CAWGQGNNIQYF. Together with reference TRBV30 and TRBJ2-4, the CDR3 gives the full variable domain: SQTIHQWPATLVQPVGSPLSLECTVEGTSNPNLYWYRQAAGRGLQLLFYSVGIGQISSEVPQNLSASRPQDRQFILSSKKLLLSDSGFYLCAWGQGNNIQYFGAGTRLSVL.

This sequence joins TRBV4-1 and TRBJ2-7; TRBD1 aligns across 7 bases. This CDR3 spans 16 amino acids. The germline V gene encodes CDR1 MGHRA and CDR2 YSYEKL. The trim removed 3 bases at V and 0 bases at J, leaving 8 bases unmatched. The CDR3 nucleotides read TGCGCCAGCAGCCAGAGCCGGGACAGCTTCTCCTACGAGCAGTACTTC. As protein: CASSQSRDSFSYEQYF.

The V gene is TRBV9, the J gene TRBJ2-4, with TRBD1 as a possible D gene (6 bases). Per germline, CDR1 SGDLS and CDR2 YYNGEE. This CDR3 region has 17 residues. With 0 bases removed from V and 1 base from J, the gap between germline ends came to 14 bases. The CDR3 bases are TGTGCCAGCAGCGTAGGCCTGGGGGCGGGTGCCAAAAACATTCAGTACTTC. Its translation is CASSVGLGAGAKNIQYF.

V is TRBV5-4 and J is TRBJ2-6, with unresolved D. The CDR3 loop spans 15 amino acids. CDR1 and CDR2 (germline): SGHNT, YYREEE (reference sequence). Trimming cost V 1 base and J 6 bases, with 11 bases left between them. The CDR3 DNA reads TGTGCCAGCAGCTTGTTGGGTAGGGAGGCCAACGTCCTGACTTTC. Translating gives CASSLLGREANVLTF.

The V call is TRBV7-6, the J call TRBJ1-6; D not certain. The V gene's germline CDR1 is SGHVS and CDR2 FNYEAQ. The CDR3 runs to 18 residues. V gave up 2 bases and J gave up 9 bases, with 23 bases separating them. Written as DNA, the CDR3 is TGTGCCAGCAGCTTACCCGGGCGGCGGTATTTGGAACGTTCACCCCTCCACTTT. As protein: CASSLPGRRYLERSPLHF.

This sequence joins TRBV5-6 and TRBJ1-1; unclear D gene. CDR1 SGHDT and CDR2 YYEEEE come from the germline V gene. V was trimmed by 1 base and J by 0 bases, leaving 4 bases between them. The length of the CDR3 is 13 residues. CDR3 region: CASSLTVNTEAFF. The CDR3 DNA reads TGTGCCAGCAGCTTGACAGTGAACACTGAAGCTTTCTTT.

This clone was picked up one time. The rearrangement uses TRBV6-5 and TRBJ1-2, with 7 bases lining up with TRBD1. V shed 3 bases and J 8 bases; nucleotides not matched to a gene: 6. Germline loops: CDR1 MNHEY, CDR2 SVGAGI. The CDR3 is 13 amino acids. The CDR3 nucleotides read TGTGCCAGCAGTTATTCGACAGGGAAAGGCTACACCTTC. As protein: CASSYSTGKGYTF.

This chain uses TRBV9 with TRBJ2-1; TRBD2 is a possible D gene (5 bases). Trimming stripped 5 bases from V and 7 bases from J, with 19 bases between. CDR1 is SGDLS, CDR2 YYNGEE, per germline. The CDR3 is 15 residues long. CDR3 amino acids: CASRAPGSGSNEQFF. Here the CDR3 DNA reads TGTGCCAGCAGAGCTCCGGGGTCTGGGTCTAATGAGCAGTTCTTC.

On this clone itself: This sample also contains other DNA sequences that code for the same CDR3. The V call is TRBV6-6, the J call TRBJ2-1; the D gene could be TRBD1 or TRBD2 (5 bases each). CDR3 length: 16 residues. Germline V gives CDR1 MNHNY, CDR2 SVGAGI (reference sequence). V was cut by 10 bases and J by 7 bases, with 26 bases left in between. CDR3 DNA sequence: TGTGCCACCACCTCGGGACGGATGGCCCGGGTGAATGAGCAGTTCTTC. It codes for CATTSGRMARVNEQFF.

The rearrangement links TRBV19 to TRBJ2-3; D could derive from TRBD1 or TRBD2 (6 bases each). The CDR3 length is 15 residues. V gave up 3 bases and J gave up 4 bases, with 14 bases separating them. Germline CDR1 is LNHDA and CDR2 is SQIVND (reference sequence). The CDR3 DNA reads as TGTGCCAGTAGTATGAGGAGGGGGGCCCCAGATACGCAGTATTTT. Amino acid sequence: CASSMRRGAPDTQYF.

The CDR3 reads CASSFRDYGLASNNEQFF. In DNA, the CDR3 is TGTGCCAGCAGCTTTAGAGATTATGGACTAGCGAGTAACAATGAGCAGTTCTTC. The chain employs TRBV7-9 and TRBJ2-7, with 9 bases aligning to TRBD2. The J call may be incorrect, as the DNA end agrees better with TRBJ2-1. The CDR3 spans 18 residues. The germline V gene encodes CDR1 SEHNR and CDR2 FQNEAQ (reference sequence).

The CDR3 nucleotides read TGCAGCGTTAGAGGGGATTCTAGCAATCAGCCCCAGCATTTT. This sequence encodes CSVRGDSSNQPQHF. V gene TRBV29-1 combines with J gene TRBJ1-5; TRBD1 is a possible D gene (5 bases). Trimming shortened V by 5 bases and J by 0 bases, and 11 bases separated the two germline ends. Germline-derived CDR1 and CDR2 are SQVTM and ANQGSEA. CDR3 length: 14 residues.

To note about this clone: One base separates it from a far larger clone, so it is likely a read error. The CDR3 nucleotides read TGTGCCACCAGCAGAGATAACAGCTTTAATGAAAAACTGTTTTTT. It yields the protein CATSRDNSFNEKLFF. The chain combines TRBV15 with TRBJ1-4; D is uncertain. V lost 0 bases and J lost 4, with 9 bases in between. Germline V CDR1 and CDR2: LNHNV, YYDKDF (reference sequence). The CDR3 has 15 residues.

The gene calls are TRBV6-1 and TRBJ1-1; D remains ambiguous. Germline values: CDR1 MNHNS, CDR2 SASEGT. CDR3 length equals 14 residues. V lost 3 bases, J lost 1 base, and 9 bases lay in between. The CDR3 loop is CASSEKRANTEAFF. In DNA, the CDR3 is TGTGCCAGCAGTGAGAAAAGGGCGAACACTGAAGCTTTCTTT.

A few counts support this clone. The DNA of the CDR3 is TGCGCCAGCACGCTACTAGCAGGCGGGGAGCTGTTTTTT. Translating gives CASTLLAGGELFF. The chain couples TRBV5-1 to TRBJ2-2; D is possibly TRBD2 (6 bases). Trimming pared 6 bases from V and 7 bases from J, leaving 13 bases between. Germline lookup yields CDR1 SGHRS and CDR2 YFSETQ. The CDR3 totals 13 residues.

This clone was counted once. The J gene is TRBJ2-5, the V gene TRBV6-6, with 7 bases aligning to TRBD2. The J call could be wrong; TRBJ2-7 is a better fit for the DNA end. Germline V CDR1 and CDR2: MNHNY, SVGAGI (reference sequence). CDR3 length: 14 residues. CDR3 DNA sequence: TGTGCCAGCAGTTACAGCGGGGCTTCCTACGAGCAGTACTTC. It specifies CASSYSGASYEQYF.

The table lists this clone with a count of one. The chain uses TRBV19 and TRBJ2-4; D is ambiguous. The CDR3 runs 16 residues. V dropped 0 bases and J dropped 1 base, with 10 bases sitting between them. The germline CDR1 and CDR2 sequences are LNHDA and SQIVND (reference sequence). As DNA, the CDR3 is TGTGCCAGTAGTATAGAAGGGCTTTCGGCCAAAAACATTCAGTACTTC. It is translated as CASSIEGLSAKNIQYF.

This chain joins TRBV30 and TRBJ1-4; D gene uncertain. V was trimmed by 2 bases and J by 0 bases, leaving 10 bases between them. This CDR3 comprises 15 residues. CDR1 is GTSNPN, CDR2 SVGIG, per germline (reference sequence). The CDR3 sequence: CAWSKTNATNEKLFF. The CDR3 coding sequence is TGTGCCTGGAGTAAGACCAATGCAACTAATGAAAAACTGTTTTTT.

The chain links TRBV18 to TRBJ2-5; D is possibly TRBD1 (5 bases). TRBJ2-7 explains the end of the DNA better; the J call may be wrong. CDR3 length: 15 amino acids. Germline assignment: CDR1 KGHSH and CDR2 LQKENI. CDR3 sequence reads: CASSPHIHQGYEQYF. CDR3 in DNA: TGTGCCAGCTCACCACACATTCACCAGGGCTACGAGCAGTACTTC.

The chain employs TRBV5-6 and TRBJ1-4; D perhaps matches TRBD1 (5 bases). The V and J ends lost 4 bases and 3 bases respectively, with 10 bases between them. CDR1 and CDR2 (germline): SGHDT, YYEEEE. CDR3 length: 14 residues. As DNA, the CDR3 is TGTGCCAGCAGCGCAGGGTTGGCTAATGAAAAACTGTTTTTT. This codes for CASSAGLANEKLFF.

The CDR3 coding sequence is TGTGCCACCAGCAGAGGTAACAGCCTCAATGAAAAACTGTTTTTT. It encodes CATSRGNSLNEKLFF. The chain joins TRBV15 to TRBJ1-4, with unresolved D. The V gene lost 1 base and the J gene lost 5 bases, with 11 bases spanning the gap. The germline V gene has CDR1 LNHNV and CDR2 YYDKDF (reference sequence). The CDR3 has 15 amino acids.

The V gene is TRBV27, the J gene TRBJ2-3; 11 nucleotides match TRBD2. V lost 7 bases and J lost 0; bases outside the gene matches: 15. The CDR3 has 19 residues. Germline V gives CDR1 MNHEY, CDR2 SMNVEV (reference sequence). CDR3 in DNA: TGTGCCAGCACGCCCGGTCGGCTAGCGGGGGGCTATAGCACAGATACGCAGTATTTT. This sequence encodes CASTPGRLAGGYSTDTQYF.

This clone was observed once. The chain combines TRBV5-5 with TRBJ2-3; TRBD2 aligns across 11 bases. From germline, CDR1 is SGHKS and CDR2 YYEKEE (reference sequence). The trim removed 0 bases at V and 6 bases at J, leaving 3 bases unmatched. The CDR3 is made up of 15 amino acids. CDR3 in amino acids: CASSLVSSGGDTQYF. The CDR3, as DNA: TGTGCCAGCAGCTTGGTGTCTAGCGGGGGGGATACGCAGTATTTT.

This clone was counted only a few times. The CDR3 DNA is TGTGCCAGCAGTGAGGACAGCGGGATACGGGAGCAGTACTTC. Translation: CASSEDSGIREQYF. This chain connects TRBV6-1 to TRBJ2-7; D perhaps matches TRBD2 (7 bases). With 3 bases removed from V and 7 bases from J, the gap between germline ends came to 16 bases. The germline V gene has CDR1 MNHNS and CDR2 SASEGT. This CDR3 has 14 amino acids.

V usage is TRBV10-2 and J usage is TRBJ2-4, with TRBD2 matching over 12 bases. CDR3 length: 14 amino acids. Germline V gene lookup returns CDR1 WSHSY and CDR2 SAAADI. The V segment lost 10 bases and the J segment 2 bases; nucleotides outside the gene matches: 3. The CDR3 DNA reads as TGCGCCAAAGGGACTAGCGGGCCCAAAAACATTCAGTACTTC. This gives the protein CAKGTSGPKNIQYF.

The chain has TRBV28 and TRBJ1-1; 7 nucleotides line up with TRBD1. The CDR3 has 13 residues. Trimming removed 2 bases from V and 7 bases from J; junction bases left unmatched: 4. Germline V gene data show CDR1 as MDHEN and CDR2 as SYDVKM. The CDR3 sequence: CASSLPGQVEAFF. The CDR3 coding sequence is TGTGCCAGCAGTTTACCCGGACAGGTTGAAGCTTTCTTT.

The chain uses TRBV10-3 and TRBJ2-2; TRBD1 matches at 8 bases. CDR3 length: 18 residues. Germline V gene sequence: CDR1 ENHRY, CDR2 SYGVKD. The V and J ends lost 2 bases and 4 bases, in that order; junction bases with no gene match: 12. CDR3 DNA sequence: TGTGCCATCAGTGAGGCTCTGACAGGGGAATCAGGCACCGGGGAGCTGTTTTTT. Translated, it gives CAISEALTGESGTGELFF.

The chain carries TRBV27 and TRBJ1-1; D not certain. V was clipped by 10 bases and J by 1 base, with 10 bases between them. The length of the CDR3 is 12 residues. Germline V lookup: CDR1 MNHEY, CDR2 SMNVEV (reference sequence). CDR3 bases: TGTGCCACTATGTGGGGGAACACTGAAGCTTTCTTT. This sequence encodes CATMWGNTEAFF.

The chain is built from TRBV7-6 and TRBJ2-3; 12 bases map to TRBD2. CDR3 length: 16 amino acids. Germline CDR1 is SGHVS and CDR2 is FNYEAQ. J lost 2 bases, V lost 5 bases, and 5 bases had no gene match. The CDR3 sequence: CASSLGLAGTTDTQYF. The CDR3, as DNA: TGTGCCAGCAGCCTCGGACTAGCGGGGACCACAGATACGCAGTATTTT.

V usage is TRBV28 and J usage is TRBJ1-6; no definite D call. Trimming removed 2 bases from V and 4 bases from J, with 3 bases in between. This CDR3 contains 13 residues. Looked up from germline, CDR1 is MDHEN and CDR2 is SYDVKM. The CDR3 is CASSLQYNSPLHF. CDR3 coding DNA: TGTGCCAGCAGTTTACAGTATAATTCACCCCTCCACTTT.